A single sample is the source of the 22 T cell receptor beta chains below, sequenced in a study of cytomegalovirus exposure and HLA in healthy donors. This PCR relied on a set of 60 Vbeta primers and 13 Jbeta primers. Sequenced by immunoSEQ multiplex PCR; TCRdb stores in-frame clones only, minus some. The specimen's table records 100,000 to 150,000 clones. Sample: PBMCs. The receptors were sampled from a young man in good health and CMV-seronegative.

The chain is built from TRBV10-3 and TRBJ2-7; no reliable D call. This CDR3 region has 16 residues. Trimming cost V 2 bases and J 7 bases, with 21 bases left between them. Per germline, CDR1 ENHRY and CDR2 SYGVKD. CDR3 coding DNA: TGTGCCATCAGTGAGAAGCAAAACAGCCCACCTCTGGAGCAGTACTTC. It is translated as CAISEKQNSPPLEQYF.

The V call is TRBV11-3, the J call TRBJ2-1; TRBD1 is a possible D gene (6 bases). The CDR3 covers 16 residues. Germline V gives CDR1 SGHNT, CDR2 YENEEA. Trimming left V 4 bases short and J 4 bases short, with 17 bases between. The CDR3 region has the DNA TGTGCCAGCAGCTATCTTAGTGTTAGGGGGTACAATGAGCAGTTCTTC. This encodes CASSYLSVRGYNEQFF.

The chain has TRBV19 and TRBJ1-1, with D perhaps matching TRBD1 (5 bases). V was trimmed by 2 bases and J by 2 bases, leaving 15 bases between them. Germline values: CDR1 LNHDA, CDR2 SQIVND (reference sequence). This CDR3 contains 16 residues. CDR3 in DNA: TGTGCCAGTAGTATAATAGGGGCAGGGTCAAACACTGAAGCTTTCTTT. The encoded protein is CASSIIGAGSNTEAFF.

The rearrangement links TRBV7-8 to TRBJ2-7; weak D call: TRBD1 (6 bases). Trimming took off 1 base at V and 4 bases at J, with 14 bases between the two ends. The CDR3 is made up of 15 amino acids. CDR1 is SGHVS and CDR2 is FQNEAQ in the germline V gene. The CDR3 sequence is CASSLGGGAVYEQYF. The DNA of the CDR3 is TGTGCCAGCAGCTTAGGAGGGGGAGCCGTGTACGAGCAGTACTTC.

A word on this clone: Additional DNA sequences in this sample encode the identical CDR3. This rearrangement joins TRBV7-9 to TRBJ1-5; D unresolved. V gave up 6 bases and J gave up 1 base, with 7 bases separating them. Per the germline V gene, CDR1 is SEHNR and CDR2 is FQNEAQ (reference sequence). The CDR3 spans 13 residues. CDR3 sequence: CASSFGSNQPQHF. In nucleotides, the CDR3 is TGTGCCAGCAGTTTTGGCAGCAATCAGCCCCAGCATTTT.

The chain joins TRBV5-5 to TRBJ1-5; no clear D. The V and J ends lost 0 bases and 1 base respectively, with 8 bases between them. The CDR3 sequence is 15 residues long. In germline, CDR1 is SGHKS, CDR2 YYEKEE (reference sequence). Here the CDR3 DNA reads TGTGCCAGCAGCTTGGAGCGTGAGAGCAATCAGCCCCAGCATTTT. Translated: CASSLERESNQPQHF.

CDR3 DNA: TGTGCCAGCAGCTTAGATCCGCGGGGGGCCTACGAGCAGTACTTC. Residues: CASSLDPRGAYEQYF. V is TRBV11-2 and J is TRBJ2-7; 8 bases agree with TRBD2. V gave up 0 bases and J gave up 2 bases; unmatched junction bases: 3. Germline V CDR1 and CDR2: SGHAT, FQNNGV. The length of the CDR3 is 15 residues.

V usage is TRBV29-1 and J usage is TRBJ2-7; 7 nucleotides match TRBD2. The CDR3 runs 12 residues. The J segment lost 1 base and the V segment lost 8 bases, leaving 5 bases of the junction unmatched. Germline V gene sequence: CDR1 SQVTM, CDR2 ANQGSEA. The CDR3 sequence is CSFRGESYEQYF. The CDR3 nucleotides are TGCAGCTTCCGGGGGGAATCCTACGAGCAGTACTTC.

V usage is TRBV5-5 and J usage is TRBJ2-1, with D maybe TRBD2 (6 bases). Germline V gene data show CDR1 as SGHKS and CDR2 as YYEKEE (reference sequence). V was trimmed by 4 bases and J by 8 bases, leaving 19 bases between them. There are 15 residues in the CDR3. The CDR3 DNA follows: TGTGCCAGCAGCGACGGGGTCGGGGGTTGGTATGAGCAGTTCTTC. Encoded protein: CASSDGVGGWYEQFF.

The genes are TRBV30 and TRBJ2-7, with TRBD1 as a possible D gene (5 bases). This CDR3 is 16 amino acids long. The germline gives CDR1 GTSNPN, CDR2 SVGIG (reference sequence). Trimming cost V 0 bases and J 0 bases, with 15 bases left between them. The CDR3, as DNA: TGTGCCTGGAGTGTATTTCAAGGGGCTCGCTCCTACGAGCAGTACTTC. Its translation: CAWSVFQGARSYEQYF. The variable domain in full, completed from reference TRBV30 and TRBJ2-7, reads SQTIHQWPATLVQPVGSPLSLECTVEGTSNPNLYWYRQAAGRGLQLLFYSVGIGQISSEVPQNLSASRPQDRQFILSSKKLLLSDSGFYLCAWSVFQGARSYEQYFGPGTRLTVT.

V and J are TRBV30 and TRBJ2-5; TRBD2 matches 10 bases. The J call may be mistaken, given a closer DNA end match to TRBJ2-7. This CDR3 is 16 amino acids long. Germline CDR1 is GTSNPN and CDR2 is SVGIG (reference sequence). Written as DNA, the CDR3 is TGTGCCTGGAGTGTACGTCGGCTAGCGGGAGAACTCGAGCAGTACTTC. Protein: CAWSVRRLAGELEQYF.

V and J are TRBV28 and TRBJ2-3; 9 nucleotides agree with TRBD1. Germline values: CDR1 MDHEN, CDR2 SYDVKM. The CDR3 is 14 amino acids. The trim removed 3 bases at V and 6 bases at J, leaving 4 bases unmatched. Written as DNA, the CDR3 is TGTGCCAGCAGTTTCGGGACAGGGAAGGATACGCAGTATTTT. Translating it yields CASSFGTGKDTQYF.

This chain connects TRBV28 to TRBJ2-7, with 9 bases identical to TRBD2. With 5 bases clipped from V and 2 bases from J, the junction kept 10 bases outside the gene matches. Germline loops: CDR1 MDHEN, CDR2 SYDVKM. There are 16 residues in the CDR3. CDR3 DNA: TGTGCCAGCAGTGTCCTTCTAGCGGGAACCACCTACGAGCAGTACTTC. This encodes CASSVLLAGTTYEQYF.

The chain uses TRBV7-9 and TRBJ1-2; 7 bases are shared with TRBD1. From germline, CDR1 is SEHNR and CDR2 FQNEAQ (reference sequence). The CDR3 extends over 14 amino acids. The V segment lost 5 bases and the J segment 1 base; nucleotides outside the gene matches: 4. CDR3 amino acids: CASSPWDSNYGYTF. The DNA for the CDR3 is TGTGCCAGCAGCCCATGGGACAGTAACTATGGCTACACCTTC.

This sequence joins TRBV10-1 and TRBJ2-1; 7 positions agree with TRBD1. The CDR3 covers 17 residues. Germline V CDR1 and CDR2: WNHNN, SYGVQD (reference sequence). V lost 3 bases to trimming and J lost 8 bases; unmatched junction nucleotides: 16. The CDR3 DNA reads as TGCGCCAGCAGTGATTCCGCCAACAGGGGACAACGCGATGAGCAGTTCTTC. Amino acid sequence: CASSDSANRGQRDEQFF.

The chain employs TRBV28 and TRBJ2-3, with TRBD2 matching 8 bases. Germline V gene lookup returns CDR1 MDHEN and CDR2 SYDVKM. This CDR3 is 14 amino acids long. V lost 5 bases to trimming and J lost 1 base; unmatched junction nucleotides: 2. CDR3 sequence reads: CASSRAGGTDTQYF. CDR3 DNA sequence: TGTGCCAGCAGTCGAGCGGGAGGCACAGATACGCAGTATTTT.

The genes are TRBV6-5 and TRBJ2-7; possible D gene TRBD1, 5 bases. V lost 6 bases and J lost 9, with 15 bases in between. Per germline, CDR1 MNHEY and CDR2 SVGAGI. The CDR3 is 12 amino acids. CDR3 loop: CASRSTGLGQYF. As DNA, the CDR3 is TGTGCCAGCAGGTCCACAGGATTAGGGCAGTACTTC.

The CDR3 here is CASSWALGANTEAFF. The CDR3, as DNA: TGCGCCAGCAGCTGGGCTCTGGGGGCGAACACTGAAGCTTTCTTT. The chain uses TRBV5-1 and TRBJ1-1; a weak D match, TRBD1 (6 bases). CDR3 length: 15 amino acids. V was clipped by 3 bases and J by 1 base, with 13 bases between them. CDR1 and CDR2 (germline): SGHRS, YFSETQ.

The chain couples TRBV2 to TRBJ2-7; D possibly corresponds to TRBD1 (6 bases). The CDR3 extends over 14 amino acids. Trimming shortened V by 2 bases and J by 1 base, and 9 bases separated the two germline ends. CDR1 is SNHLY and CDR2 is FYNNEI in the germline V gene. The CDR3 reads CASSERTASYEQYF. Here the CDR3 DNA reads TGTGCCAGCAGTGAACGGACAGCGTCCTACGAGCAGTACTTC.

The gene calls are TRBV6-1 and TRBJ2-3; 8 nucleotides agree with TRBD2. V was pared by 1 base and J by 8 bases, with 14 bases of the junction left unmatched. Germline CDR1 and CDR2: MNHNS and SASEGT. This CDR3 comprises 17 residues. Here the CDR3 DNA reads TGTGCCAGCAGTGAAGATGATTCTGGGACTAGGGTGTTTACGCAGTATTTT. This sequence encodes CASSEDDSGTRVFTQYF.

This chain links TRBV5-1 with TRBJ1-2, with a tentative D call TRBD1 (5 bases). V was shortened by 3 bases and J by 4 bases, with 13 bases between the two germline ends. This CDR3 has 14 residues. Per the germline V gene, CDR1 is SGHRS and CDR2 is YFSETQ. The CDR3 protein is CASSSTTESYGYTF. As DNA, the CDR3 is TGCGCCAGCAGCTCCACGACAGAAAGCTATGGCTACACCTTC. Together with reference TRBV5-1 and TRBJ1-2, the CDR3 gives the full variable domain: KAGVTQTPRYLIKTRGQQVTLSCSPISGHRSVSWYQQTPGQGLQFLFEYFSETQRNKGNFPGRFSGRQFSNSRSEMNVSTLELGDSALYLCASSSTTESYGYTFGSGTRLTVV.

The J gene is TRBJ2-2, the V gene TRBV10-2; the D is unclear. Germline V gives CDR1 WSHSY, CDR2 SAAADI. CDR3 length: 12 residues. The V and J ends lost 7 bases and 7 bases respectively, with 10 bases between them. Written as DNA, the CDR3 is TGCGCCAGCATTTCCATCGGCGGGGAGCTGTTTTTT. Amino acids: CASISIGGELFF.